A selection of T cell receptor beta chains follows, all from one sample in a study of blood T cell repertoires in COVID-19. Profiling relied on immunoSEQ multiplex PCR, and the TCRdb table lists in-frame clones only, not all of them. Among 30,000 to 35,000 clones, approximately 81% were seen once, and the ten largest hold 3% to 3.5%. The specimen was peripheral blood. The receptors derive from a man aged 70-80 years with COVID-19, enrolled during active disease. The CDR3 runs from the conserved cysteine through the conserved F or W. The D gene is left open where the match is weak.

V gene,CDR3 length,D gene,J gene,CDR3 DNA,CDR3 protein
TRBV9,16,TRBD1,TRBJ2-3,TGTGCCAGCAGCGCGAGACAGGGAAAGAGCACAGATACGCAGTATTTT,CASSARQGKSTDTQYF
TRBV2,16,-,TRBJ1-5,TGTGCCAGCAGCCTAGGGGTTGGGGTGAGTAATCAGCCCCAGCATTTT,CASSLGVGVSNQPQHF
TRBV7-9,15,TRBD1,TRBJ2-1,TGTGCCAGCAGCACTTACAGGGGGCGGGCGATTGAGCAGTTCTTC,CASSTYRGRAIEQFF
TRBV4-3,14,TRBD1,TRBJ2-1,TGCGCCAGCAGCCAGGAACAGGGGTCCAATGAGCAGTTCTTC,CASSQEQGSNEQFF
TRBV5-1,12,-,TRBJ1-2,TGCGCCAGCAGCTTGCCCTCCGATGGCTACACCTTC,CASSLPSDGYTF
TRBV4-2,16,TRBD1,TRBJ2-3,TGTGCCAGCAGCCTCAGAGGACAGGACCACACAGATACGCAGTATTTT,CASSLRGQDHTDTQYF
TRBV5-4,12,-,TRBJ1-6,TGTGCCAGCGGGGCAGGGGATTCACCCCTCCACTTT,CASGAGDSPLHF
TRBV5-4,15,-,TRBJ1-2,TGTGCCAGCAGCCCCACCCAGGGAAATGGGAATGGCTACACCTTC,CASSPTQGNGNGYTF
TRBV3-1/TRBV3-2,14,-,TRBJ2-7,TGTGCCAGCAGCCAAGGGCCCACAGAGTACGAGCAGTACTTC,CASSQGPTEYEQYF
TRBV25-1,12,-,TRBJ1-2,TGTGCCAGCAGCAGGACGGGGTATGGCTACACCTTC,CASSRTGYGYTF
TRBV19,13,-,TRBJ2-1,TGTGCCAGTAGTATCCTTCCGGGCAATGAGCAGTTCTTC,CASSILPGNEQFF